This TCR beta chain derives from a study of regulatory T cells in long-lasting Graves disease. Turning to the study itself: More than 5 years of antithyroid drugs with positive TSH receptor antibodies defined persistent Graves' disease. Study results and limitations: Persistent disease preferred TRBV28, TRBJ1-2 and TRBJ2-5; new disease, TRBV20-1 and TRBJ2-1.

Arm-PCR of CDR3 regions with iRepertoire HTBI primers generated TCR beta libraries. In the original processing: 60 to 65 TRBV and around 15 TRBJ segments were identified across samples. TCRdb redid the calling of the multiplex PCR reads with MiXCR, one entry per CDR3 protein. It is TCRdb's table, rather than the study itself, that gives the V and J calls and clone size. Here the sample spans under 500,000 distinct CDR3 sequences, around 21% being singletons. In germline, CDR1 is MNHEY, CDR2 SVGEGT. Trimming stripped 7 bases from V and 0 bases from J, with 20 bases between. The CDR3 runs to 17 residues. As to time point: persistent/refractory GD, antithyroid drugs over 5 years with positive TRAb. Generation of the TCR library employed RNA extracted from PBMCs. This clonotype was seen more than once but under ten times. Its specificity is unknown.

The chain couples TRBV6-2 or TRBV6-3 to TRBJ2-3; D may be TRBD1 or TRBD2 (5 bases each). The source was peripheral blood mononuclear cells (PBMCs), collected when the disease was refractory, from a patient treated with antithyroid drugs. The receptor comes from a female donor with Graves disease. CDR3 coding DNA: TGTGCCAGCAAGGGGAGTAGAGGGCCTACTAGCACAGATACGCAGTATTTT. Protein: CASKGSRGPTSTDTQYF.